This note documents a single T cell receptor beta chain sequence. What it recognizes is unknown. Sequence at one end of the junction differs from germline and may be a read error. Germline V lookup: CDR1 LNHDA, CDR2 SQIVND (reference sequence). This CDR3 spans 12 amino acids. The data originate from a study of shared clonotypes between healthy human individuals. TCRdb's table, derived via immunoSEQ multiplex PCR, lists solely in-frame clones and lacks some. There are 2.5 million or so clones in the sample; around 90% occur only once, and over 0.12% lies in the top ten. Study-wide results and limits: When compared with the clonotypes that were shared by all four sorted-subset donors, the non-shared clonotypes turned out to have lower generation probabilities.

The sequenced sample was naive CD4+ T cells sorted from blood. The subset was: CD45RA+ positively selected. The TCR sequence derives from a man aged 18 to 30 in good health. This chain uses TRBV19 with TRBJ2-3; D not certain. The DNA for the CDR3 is TGTGCCAGTAGTATAGAGAATAATCGGGCCGCTTTT. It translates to CASSIENNRAAF.